The rows below give T cell receptor beta chains drawn from one sample of a study of T cells in Graves' hyperthyroidism and ophthalmopathy. A single record per CDR3 protein comes from TCRdb applying MiXCR to the multiplex PCR reads. The sample gives roughly 330,000 distinct CDR3 sequences, around 16% of which show up once; 33% is in the top ten. Sequencing was carried out using blood. Receptor source: a man in his thirties or forties with Graves' hyperthyroidism. CDR3s include the opening cysteine and the closing phenylalanine or tryptophan. A D gene is named only where the DNA matches it firmly. Each size is how often the clone was seen (once, few, many) or a class if it is expanded.

j_call v_call d_call clone_size cdr3_nt cdr3_aa
TRBJ2-2 TRBV30 . few TGTGCCGCGCCTCGGGAAGGGGAGCTGTTTTTT CAAPREGELFF
TRBJ2-1 TRBV30 TRBD2 many TGTGCCGGGACTAGCGGGAGAAGGAATGGGGAGTTCTTC CAGTSGRRNGEFF
TRBJ2-2 TRBV11-2 TRBD2 many TGTGCCAGCAGCATGACTAGCGGGAACACCGGGGAGCTGTTTTTT CASSMTSGNTGELFF
TRBJ2-5 TRBV24-1 TRBD2 few TGTGCCACCAGTGACTCCGGGAGGGGTAGGGAGACCCAGTACTTC CATSDSGRGRETQYF
TRBJ1-5 TRBV30 . many TGTGCCTGGAGTGTGGGGCGGGTGCCAAATCAGCCCCAGCATTTT CAWSVGRVPNQPQHF
TRBJ1-5 TRBV9 . many TGTGCCAGCAGCCAGGACGGAATCTATCAGCCCCAGCATTTT CASSQDGIYQPQHF
TRBJ2-1 TRBV11-3 . few TGTGCCAGCAACACAGGGGGGGCGGCAGCGGGATCCAATGAGCAGTTCTTC CASNTGGAAAGSNEQFF
TRBJ2-1 TRBV12-3/TRBV12-4 TRBD2 many TGTGCCAGCAGTTTGGCGGGACTAGCGGGGATTTACAATGAGCAGTTCTTC CASSLAGLAGIYNEQFF
TRBJ2-1 TRBV19 TRBD1 few TGTGCCAGTACCCCCAGGGGGCCGAATGAGCAGTTCTTC CASTPRGPNEQFF
TRBJ2-7 TRBV20-1 TRBD2 many TGCAGTGCTAGGGGAGGGTCCTACGAGCAGTACTTC CSARGGSYEQYF